Presented here are 29 T cell receptor beta chains from one specimen sequenced in a study of blood T cell repertoires in COVID-19. The repertoire was sequenced with immunoSEQ multiplex PCR; TCRdb's copy has only in-frame clones and lacks some. The table records approximately 230,000 clones, around 86% of them present only once. Sequencing was performed on peripheral blood. The receptors derive from a man in his thirties or forties who had recovered from COVID-19.

CDR3 bases: TGCGCCAGCAGGAAGGGACAGTCCACAGATACGCAGTATTTT. Encoded protein: CASRKGQSTDTQYF. The gene calls are TRBV5-1 and TRBJ2-3; the match to TRBD1 covers 7 bases. Trimming at V came to 5 bases and at J to 2 bases, leaving 5 bases not matched to a gene. The CDR3 loop spans 14 amino acids. From germline, CDR1 is SGHRS and CDR2 YFSETQ.

The rearrangement joins TRBV27 to TRBJ1-5, with unresolved D. V gave up 2 bases and J gave up 1 base, with 6 bases separating them. CDR1 is MNHEY and CDR2 is SMNVEV in the germline V gene (reference sequence). This CDR3 contains 14 residues. CDR3 sequence: CASSLAGSNQPQHF. The CDR3 DNA sequence: TGTGCCAGCAGTTTAGCAGGAAGCAATCAGCCCCAGCATTTT.

V and J are TRBV9 and TRBJ1-6; 8 bases match TRBD1. The germline CDR1 and CDR2 sequences are SGDLS and YYNGEE. Losses at the gene ends were 3 bases for V and 8 bases for J; bases not matched to a gene: 4. This CDR3 is built from 14 residues. The CDR3 DNA follows: TGTGCCAGCAGCGAAGGGACAGGCCATTCACCCCTCCACTTT. Translation: CASSEGTGHSPLHF.

The J gene is TRBJ2-7, the V gene TRBV6-6; D might be TRBD2 (5 bases). This CDR3 comprises 14 residues. The germline gives CDR1 MNHNY, CDR2 SVGAGI (reference sequence). V lost 6 bases to trimming and J lost 3 bases, with 15 bases between them. DNA for the CDR3: TGTGCCAGCAGGGTGCGAGGGAGCCACTACGAGCAGTACTTC. It specifies CASRVRGSHYEQYF.

The chain's CDR3 is CASSDRANTGELFF. The DNA of the CDR3 is TGTGCCAGTTCCGACAGGGCGAACACCGGGGAGCTGTTTTTT. The V gene is TRBV19, the J gene TRBJ2-2; 7 bases are shared with TRBD1. The CDR3 consists of 14 residues. Losses at the gene ends were 8 bases for V and 0 bases for J; bases not matched to a gene: 3. The germline gives CDR1 LNHDA, CDR2 SQIVND (reference sequence).

CDR3 sequence (DNA): TGTGCCAGCACCCTAGGACTAGCGGGCCCCAATGAGCAGTTCTTC. Translating it yields CASTLGLAGPNEQFF. The rearrangement joins TRBV27 to TRBJ2-1; 11 positions agree with TRBD2. The CDR3 is 15 residues long. V lost 7 bases, J lost 6 bases, and 8 bases stayed unmatched. The germline gives CDR1 MNHEY, CDR2 SMNVEV (reference sequence).

The chain is built from TRBV6-6 and TRBJ1-1; the D gene is possibly TRBD1 (5 bases). The V gene's germline CDR1 is MNHNY and CDR2 SVGAGI (reference sequence). The V gene lost 0 bases and the J gene lost 1 base, with 6 bases spanning the gap. The CDR3 covers 14 residues. The CDR3 is CASSYSTANTEAFF. Here the CDR3 DNA reads TGTGCCAGCAGTTACTCGACAGCGAACACTGAAGCTTTCTTT.

This clone was detected only a few times. The chain combines TRBV4-1 with TRBJ2-5, with 7 bases fitting TRBD1. The CDR3 covers 13 residues. With V trimmed by 8 bases and J by 2 bases, 5 bases remained unmatched. The germline V gene encodes CDR1 MGHRA and CDR2 YSYEKL. CDR3 nucleotide sequence: TGCGCCAGCGCAGACAGGGAACAAGAGACCCAGTACTTC. Translation: CASADREQETQYF.

V usage is TRBV6-5 and J usage is TRBJ1-2, with D possibly TRBD1 on 5 matching bases. The length of the CDR3 is 16 residues. V was cut by 0 bases and J by 1 base, with 12 bases left in between. The germline V gene has CDR1 MNHEY and CDR2 SVGAGI. The CDR3 bases are TGTGCCAGCAGTTACTCCCGGGGGTCGAATAACTATGGCTACACCTTC. It codes for CASSYSRGSNNYGYTF.

This clone occurred once. V and J are TRBV2 and TRBJ2-1; D call uncertain. The CDR3 has 15 residues. Looked up from germline, CDR1 is SNHLY and CDR2 is FYNNEI. V was pared by 1 base and J by 3 bases, with 10 bases between. CDR3 residues: CASSEDVQVYNEQFF. The CDR3 DNA is TGTGCCAGCAGTGAAGATGTCCAGGTCTACAATGAGCAGTTCTTC.

The chain uses TRBV30 and TRBJ1-2; no firm D call. V was cut by 3 bases and J by 4 bases, with 15 bases left in between. This CDR3 has 14 residues. CDR1 and CDR2 from the germline V gene are GTSNPN and SVGIG (reference sequence). In DNA, the CDR3 is TGTGCCTGGAGGCTCCCACAAGTTCTCTATGGCTACACCTTC. As protein: CAWRLPQVLYGYTF. Full variable domain (outside the CDR3, taken from reference TRBV30 and TRBJ1-2): SQTIHQWPATLVQPVGSPLSLECTVEGTSNPNLYWYRQAAGRGLQLLFYSVGIGQISSEVPQNLSASRPQDRQFILSSKKLLLSDSGFYLCAWRLPQVLYGYTFGSGTRLTVV.

In this sample, this clone turned up a few times. The rearrangement uses TRBV6-1 and TRBJ2-2, with TRBD1 matching over 7 bases. Unmatched junction bases numbered 6, after V lost 4 bases and J lost 1 base. The CDR3 consists of 16 residues. Germline V CDR1 and CDR2: MNHNS, SASEGT. The CDR3 DNA is TGTGCCAGCAGTGGGGAGACAGGGCTGAACACCGGGGAGCTGTTTTTT. This codes for CASSGETGLNTGELFF.

This clone was observed once. The chain recombines TRBV27 with TRBJ2-1; D is possibly TRBD1 (6 bases). V lost 10 bases and J 7 bases, leaving 11 bases between the germline ends. The CDR3 is 11 residues long. Germline assignment: CDR1 MNHEY and CDR2 SMNVEV (reference sequence). The CDR3 loop reads CATTQGNEQFF. Written as DNA, the CDR3 is TGTGCCACTACACAGGGTAATGAGCAGTTCTTC.

This clone has just one count. The CDR3 coding sequence is TGTGCCACCAGCAGAGATCGGCGAAAGGGGAAGGAGACCCAGTACTTC. Amino acid sequence: CATSRDRRKGKETQYF. This sequence joins TRBV15 and TRBJ2-5; the D gene is possibly TRBD1 (5 bases). Trimming left V 0 bases short and J 5 bases short, with 16 bases between. CDR3 length: 16 amino acids. Germline-derived CDR1 and CDR2 are LNHNV and YYDKDF (reference sequence).

The V gene is TRBV5-4, the J gene TRBJ2-7; maybe TRBD2 (6 bases). The CDR3 is made up of 14 amino acids. V lost 4 bases, J lost 0 bases, and 11 bases lay in between. The germline CDR1 and CDR2 sequences are SGHNT and YYREEE (reference sequence). CDR3 nucleotides: TGTGCCAGCAGCGAATGGACTAACTCCTACGAGCAGTACTTC. Its translation is CASSEWTNSYEQYF.

This sequence joins TRBV19 and TRBJ1-5; D possibly corresponds to TRBD1 (5 bases). Germline V gives CDR1 LNHDA, CDR2 SQIVND (reference sequence). With 2 bases removed from V and 0 bases from J, the gap between germline ends came to 11 bases. CDR3 length equals 16 residues. As DNA, the CDR3 is TGTGCCAGTAGTATAAGACAGACCCATAGCAATCAGCCCCAGCATTTT. Its translation: CASSIRQTHSNQPQHF.

The V and J genes are TRBV12-3 or TRBV12-4 and TRBJ2-3; no reliable D call. Trimming stripped 7 bases from V and 2 bases from J, with 4 bases between. CDR3 size: 11 residues. The chain's CDR3 is CASTVTDTQYF. CDR3 sequence (DNA): TGTGCCAGCACCGTCACAGATACGCAGTATTTT.

This chain uses TRBV15 with TRBJ1-6, with 8 bases identical to TRBD1. The CDR3 has 15 amino acids. The germline CDR1 and CDR2 sequences are LNHNV and YYDKDF (reference sequence). The junction had 11 bases not matched to a gene; V was cut back by 3 bases and J by 13 bases. The CDR3 sequence is CATSRTGALQAPLHF. The CDR3 DNA is TGTGCCACCAGCAGGACAGGGGCCCTCCAGGCGCCCCTCCACTTT.

The V gene is TRBV27, the J gene TRBJ1-1, with 7 bases matching TRBD1. V lost 2 bases, J lost 4 bases, and 4 bases stayed unmatched. Germline CDR1 and CDR2: MNHEY and SMNVEV (reference sequence). This CDR3 has 14 amino acids. The CDR3 region has the DNA TGTGCCAGCAGTTTAAGACAGGGAACCACTGAAGCTTTCTTT. This codes for CASSLRQGTTEAFF.

This chain uses TRBV7-7 with TRBJ2-7; 9 positions agree with TRBD1. Germline V CDR1 and CDR2: SSHAT, FNYEAQ (reference sequence). This CDR3 spans 16 amino acids. The V and J ends lost 5 bases and 4 bases, in that order; junction bases with no gene match: 12. The chain's CDR3 is CASSPLGQGQGYEQYF. CDR3 nucleotides: TGTGCCAGCAGCCCCTTAGGACAGGGGCAAGGTTACGAGCAGTACTTC.

The chain links TRBV5-6 to TRBJ2-1; the match to TRBD2 covers 8 bases. CDR3 length equals 16 residues. Germline V gives CDR1 SGHDT, CDR2 YYEEEE. Losses at the gene ends were 2 bases for V and 8 bases for J; bases not matched to a gene: 12. CDR3: CASSFKPALAVDEQFF. Here the CDR3 DNA reads TGTGCCAGCAGCTTTAAGCCTGCACTAGCGGTCGATGAGCAGTTCTTC.

The J gene is TRBJ2-7, the V gene TRBV6-5, with a weak D call TRBD1 (5 bases). Germline V CDR1 and CDR2: MNHEY, SVGAGI. This CDR3 spans 13 amino acids. The V end lost 8 bases, the J end lost 2 bases, and 13 bases lay between the germline ends. In nucleotides, the CDR3 is TGTGCCAGCCGGCGAGGACAACCCTACGAGCAGTACTTC. It specifies CASRRGQPYEQYF.

The J gene is TRBJ2-7, the V gene TRBV12-3 or TRBV12-4; tentatively, D is TRBD1 (5 bases). The CDR3 is 12 residues long. V shed 3 bases and J shed 4 bases, with 7 bases lying between them. For the CDR3, the DNA is TGTGCCAGCAGTTTTCAGGGATACGAGCAGTACTTC. Amino acid sequence: CASSFQGYEQYF.

This clone was found once. The rearrangement links TRBV5-4 to TRBJ1-4; 9 bases match TRBD1. Per the germline V gene, CDR1 is SGHNT and CDR2 is YYREEE (reference sequence). V was clipped by 0 bases and J by 4 bases; unmatched bases: 4. The CDR3 runs 16 residues. The CDR3: CASSLGDRANNEKLFF. The CDR3 coding sequence is TGTGCCAGCAGCTTGGGGGACAGGGCGAATAATGAAAAACTGTTTTTT.

The rearrangement uses TRBV24-1 and TRBJ2-1; TRBD2 matches 8 bases. V gave up 10 bases and J gave up 0 bases; unmatched junction bases: 7. Per the germline V gene, CDR1 is KGHDR and CDR2 is SFDVKD. This CDR3 comprises 15 residues. The CDR3 sequence: CATGAGVSSYNEQFF. The CDR3 DNA is TGTGCCACGGGAGCGGGGGTCAGCTCCTACAATGAGCAGTTCTTC.

In this sample, this clone turned up once. The chain combines TRBV6-5 with TRBJ1-2, with 8 nucleotides matching TRBD1. Trimming took 6 bases from V and 3 from J; bases not matched to a gene: 9. The CDR3 loop spans 15 amino acids. The germline gives CDR1 MNHEY, CDR2 SVGAGI. CDR3 sequence (DNA): TGTGCCAGCAGCTCGAACAGGGGGGTATACTATGGCTACACCTTC. The encoded protein is CASSSNRGVYYGYTF.

The chain couples TRBV7-9 to TRBJ1-2, with D unclear. CDR3 length equals 14 residues. V shed 2 bases and J shed 8 bases, with 15 bases lying between them. Germline V gene data show CDR1 as SEHNR and CDR2 as FQNEAQ (reference sequence). CDR3 amino acids: CASSLNRQDYGYTF. CDR3 nucleotide sequence: TGTGCCAGCAGCTTAAATCGGCAGGATTACGGCTACACCTTC. The entire variable domain, with the rest obtained from reference TRBV7-9 and TRBJ1-2, is as follows: DTGVSQNPRHKITKRGQNVTFRCDPISEHNRLYWYRQTLGQGPEFLTYFQNEAQLEKSRLLSDRFSAERPKGSFSTLEIQRTEQGDSAMYLCASSLNRQDYGYTFGSGTRLTVV.

This clone appeared a single time. CDR3 DNA: TGTGCCAGCAGCCAAGGGACAGGGGGGGGTACTGAAGCTTTCTTT. This encodes CASSQGTGGGTEAFF. The chain recombines TRBV3-1 (or the pseudogene TRBV3-2) with TRBJ1-1; 10 nucleotides agree with TRBD1. V lost 1 base, J lost 5 bases, and 4 bases stayed unmatched. Germline assignment: CDR1 LGHDT and CDR2 YNNKEL (reference sequence). The CDR3 loop spans 15 amino acids.

V is TRBV15 and J is TRBJ2-7; TRBD2 matches at 7 bases. The CDR3 spans 16 residues. With V trimmed by 3 bases and J by 3 bases, 11 bases remained unmatched. The germline gives CDR1 LNHNV, CDR2 YYDKDF (reference sequence). CDR3 residues: CATSSSPREGLYEQYF. The CDR3 bases are TGTGCCACCAGCAGTTCTCCCAGGGAGGGGCTCTACGAGCAGTACTTC.